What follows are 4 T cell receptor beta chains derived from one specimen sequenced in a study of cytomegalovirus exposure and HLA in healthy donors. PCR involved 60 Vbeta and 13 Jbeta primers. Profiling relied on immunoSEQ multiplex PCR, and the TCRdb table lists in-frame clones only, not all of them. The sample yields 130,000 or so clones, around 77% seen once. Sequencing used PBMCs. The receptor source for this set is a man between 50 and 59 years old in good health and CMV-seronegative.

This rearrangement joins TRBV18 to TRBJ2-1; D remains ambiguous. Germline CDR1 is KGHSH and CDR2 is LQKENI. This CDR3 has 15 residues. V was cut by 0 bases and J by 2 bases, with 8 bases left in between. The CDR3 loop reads CASSPPGSTYNEQFF. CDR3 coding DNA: TGTGCCAGCTCACCACCCGGTAGCACCTACAATGAGCAGTTCTTC.

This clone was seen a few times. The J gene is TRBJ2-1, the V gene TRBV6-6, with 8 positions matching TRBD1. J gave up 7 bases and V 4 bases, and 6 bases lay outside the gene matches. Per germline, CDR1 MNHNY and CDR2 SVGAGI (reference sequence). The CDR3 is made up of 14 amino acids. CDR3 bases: TGTGCCAGCAGTTCGTCCAGGGGGCAGAATGAGCAGTTCTTC. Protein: CASSSSRGQNEQFF.

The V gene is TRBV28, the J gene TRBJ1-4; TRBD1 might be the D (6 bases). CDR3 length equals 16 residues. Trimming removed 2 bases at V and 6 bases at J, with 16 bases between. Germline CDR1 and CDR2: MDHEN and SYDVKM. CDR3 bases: TGTGCCAGCAGTTTAAATCGGGGGGGCGCTTATGAAAAACTGTTTTTT. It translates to CASSLNRGGAYEKLFF.

The chain's CDR3 is CASSFDGRMTGELFF. The DNA for the CDR3 is TGTGCCAGCAGCTTTGACGGGAGAATGACCGGGGAGCTGTTTTTT. This chain joins TRBV7-2 and TRBJ2-2, with D possibly being TRBD2 (6 bases). This CDR3 has 15 amino acids. CDR1 and CDR2 (germline): SGHTA, FQGNSA. V was shortened by 3 bases and J by 5 bases, with 13 bases between the two germline ends.